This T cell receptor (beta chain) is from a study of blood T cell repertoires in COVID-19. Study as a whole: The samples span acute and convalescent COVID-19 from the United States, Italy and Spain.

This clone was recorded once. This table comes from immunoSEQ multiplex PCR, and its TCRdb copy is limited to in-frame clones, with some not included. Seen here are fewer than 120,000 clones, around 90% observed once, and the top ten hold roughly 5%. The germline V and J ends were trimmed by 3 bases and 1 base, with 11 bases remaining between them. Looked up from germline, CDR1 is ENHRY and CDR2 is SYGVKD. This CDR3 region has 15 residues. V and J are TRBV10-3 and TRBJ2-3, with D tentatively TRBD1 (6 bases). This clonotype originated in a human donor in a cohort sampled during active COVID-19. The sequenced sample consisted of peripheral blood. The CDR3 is CAISDQGRGTDTQYF. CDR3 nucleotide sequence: TGTGCCATCAGTGATCAGGGGAGAGGCACAGATACGCAGTATTTT.